The present T cell receptor (beta chain) was sequenced within a study of T cells in Graves' hyperthyroidism and ophthalmopathy. Amplification of TCR beta CDR3 regions was performed using RNA transcripts as template. TCR CDR3 regions were first amplified by RT-PCR with HTBI primers. One entry per CDR3 protein results from TCRdb running MiXCR on the multiplex PCR reads. The sample lists about 840,000 distinct CDR3 sequences; 38% were seen once. Exclusions: uncontrolled infection, other autoimmune disease, pregnancy, lactation. Diagnoses rested on clinical symptoms, serum thyroxine and TRAb, thyroid ultrasound and orbital computed tomography. This clonotype appeared a few times. Its antigen is unknown. Whole-study findings and limits: Separating ophthalmopathy from stable hyperthyroidism was achieved by a 13 V-J model. Most clonotypes expanded in thyroid above 0.001 were likewise present in blood.

This CDR3 comprises 11 residues. Trimming took 8 bases from V and 3 from J, leaving 10 bases between them. Germline CDR1 is SQVTM and CDR2 is ANQGSEA. The receptor was isolated from a young man with Graves' hyperthyroidism. The rearrangement uses TRBV29-1 and TRBJ1-1; no firm D call. The specimen was blood. CDR3: CSSWDDTEAFF. The CDR3 DNA follows: TGCAGCTCGTGGGATGACACTGAAGCTTTCTTT.